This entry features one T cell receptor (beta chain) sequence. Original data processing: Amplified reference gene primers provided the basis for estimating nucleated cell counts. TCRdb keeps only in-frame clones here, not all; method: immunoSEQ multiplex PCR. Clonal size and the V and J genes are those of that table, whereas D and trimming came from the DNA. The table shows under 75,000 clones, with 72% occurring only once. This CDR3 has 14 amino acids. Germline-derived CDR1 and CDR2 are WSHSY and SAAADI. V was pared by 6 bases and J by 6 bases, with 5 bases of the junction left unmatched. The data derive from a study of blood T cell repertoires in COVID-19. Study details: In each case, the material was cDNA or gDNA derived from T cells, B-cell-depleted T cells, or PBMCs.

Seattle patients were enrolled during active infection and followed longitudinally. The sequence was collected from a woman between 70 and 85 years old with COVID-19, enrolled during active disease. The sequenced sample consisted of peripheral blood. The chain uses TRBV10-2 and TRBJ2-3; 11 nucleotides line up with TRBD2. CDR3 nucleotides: TGCGCCAGCAGAATAGCGGGAGGGGGTGATACGCAGTATTTT. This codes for CASRIAGGGDTQYF.